What follows are 11 T cell receptor beta chains derived from one specimen sequenced in a study of cytomegalovirus exposure and HLA in healthy donors. The PCR was carried out with 60 Vbeta primers and 13 Jbeta primers. Repertoires were generated with immunoSEQ multiplex PCR, while TCRdb's copy carries only in-frame clones and drops some. The table shows 140,000 or so clones, with about 80% occurring only once. The sample consisted of PBMCs. These receptor sequences come from a woman younger than 35 in good health and CMV-seropositive.

The chain recombines TRBV7-9 with TRBJ1-2; the match to TRBD1 covers 7 bases. Germline V lookup: CDR1 SEHNR, CDR2 FQNEAQ (reference sequence). After removal of 6 bases from V and 3 bases from J, the junction contained 7 bases not matched to a gene. This CDR3 comprises 14 residues. CDR3 coding DNA: TGTGCCAGCAGTGAAACTCAGGGGGACTATGGCTACACCTTC. Amino acids: CASSETQGDYGYTF.

CDR3 sequence reads: CASSWGTGVNSPLHF. CDR3 in DNA: TGTGCCAGCAGCTGGGGGACAGGGGTCAATTCACCCCTCCACTTT. J is TRBJ1-6 and V is TRBV11-2, with TRBD1 matching over 10 bases. Germline V gene sequence: CDR1 SGHAT, CDR2 FQNNGV. The CDR3 is 15 amino acids. V was pared by 4 bases and J by 7 bases, with 4 bases of the junction left unmatched.

In this sample, this clone turned up a few times. DNA of the CDR3: TGTGCCAGCAGTAGGGACAGCGTCGTTCAGCCCCAGCATTTT. It codes for CASSRDSVVQPQHF. The chain combines TRBV6-1 with TRBJ1-5; 7 positions match TRBD1. V lost 5 bases and J lost 6; bases outside the gene matches: 7. Germline CDR1 and CDR2: MNHNS and SASEGT. The CDR3 totals 14 residues.

The chain is built from TRBV19 and TRBJ1-2; D perhaps matches TRBD1 (6 bases). CDR3 length equals 15 residues. Trimming removed 6 bases from V and 0 bases from J, with 14 bases in between. Germline CDR1 LNHDA, CDR2 SQIVND (reference sequence). The CDR3 is CASRTDDRTNYGYTF. Written as DNA, the CDR3 is TGTGCCAGTAGAACTGACGACAGGACTAACTATGGCTACACCTTC.

V is TRBV23-1 and J is TRBJ1-2, with D possibly TRBD1 on 6 matching bases. TRBV23-1 counts as an open reading frame of uncertain function. Trimming cost V 2 bases and J 4 bases, with 17 bases left between them. The CDR3 extends over 16 amino acids. The DNA of the CDR3 is TGCGCCAGCAGTCAACCCCGGCACAGGGTTGGCTATGGCTACACCTTC. Residues: CASSQPRHRVGYGYTF.

This rearrangement joins TRBV25-1 to TRBJ1-4; D is undetermined. This CDR3 comprises 17 residues. Germline CDR1 MGHDK, CDR2 SYGVNS. The V and J ends lost 2 bases and 5 bases respectively, with 18 bases between them. The CDR3 here is CASSEPLGVLTNEKLFF. In DNA, the CDR3 is TGTGCCAGCAGTGAACCCCTGGGAGTCTTGACGAATGAAAAACTGTTTTTT.

The chain employs TRBV7-2 and TRBJ2-7, with 14 bases identical to TRBD2. CDR1 is SGHTA and CDR2 is FQGNSA in the germline V gene. The CDR3 is made up of 15 amino acids. V lost 5 bases, J lost 4 bases, and 4 bases stayed unmatched. The chain's CDR3 is CASSVGTSGGYEQYF. DNA for the CDR3: TGTGCCAGCAGCGTCGGGACTAGCGGGGGATACGAGCAGTACTTC.

This clone was detected a few times. V gene TRBV5-8 combines with J gene TRBJ2-7; possible D gene TRBD1, 5 bases. CDR1 and CDR2 (germline): SGHTS, YDEGEE. V was cut by 5 bases and J by 4 bases, with 10 bases left in between. This CDR3 has 12 amino acids. CDR3 in DNA: TGTGCCAGCAGGAAGGGGATATACGAGCAGTACTTC. Protein: CASRKGIYEQYF. Using reference TRBV5-8 and TRBJ2-7 for the parts outside the CDR3, the full variable domain is EAGVTQSPTHLIKTRGQQATLRCSPISGHTSVYWYQQALGLGLQFLLWYDEGEERNRGNFPPRFSGRQFPNYSSELNVNALELEDSALYLCASRKGIYEQYFGPGTRLTVT.

The genes are TRBV19 and TRBJ2-1; D is unclear. V gave up 5 bases and J gave up 4 bases, with 15 bases separating them. CDR1 and CDR2 (germline): LNHDA, SQIVND (reference sequence). This CDR3 is 15 amino acids long. CDR3 loop: CASSFDRGAYNEQFF. DNA of the CDR3: TGTGCCAGTAGTTTCGACCGCGGCGCTTACAATGAGCAGTTCTTC.

The chain has TRBV5-1 and TRBJ2-7; D gene unclear. The CDR3 covers 13 residues. V was trimmed by 4 bases and J by 5 bases, leaving 13 bases between them. Per the germline V gene, CDR1 is SGHRS and CDR2 is YFSETQ. The CDR3 loop is CASSPGSKHEQYF. CDR3 DNA: TGCGCCAGCAGCCCCGGGTCCAAACACGAGCAGTACTTC.

In this sample, this clone turned up a few times. V gene TRBV7-2 combines with J gene TRBJ2-1, with a possible D match to TRBD2 (6 bases). V gave up 2 bases and J gave up 7 bases, with 21 bases separating them. The CDR3 totals 17 residues. Germline assignment: CDR1 SGHTA and CDR2 FQGNSA. The CDR3 loop reads CASSLFSGGNAGNEQFF. The DNA of the CDR3 is TGTGCCAGCAGCTTATTTTCCGGGGGTAATGCCGGTAATGAGCAGTTCTTC.